A single sample is the source of the 9 T cell receptor beta chains below, sequenced in a study of cytomegalovirus exposure and HLA in healthy donors (dated by TCRdb to about 2017). The library relied on the immunoSEQ multiplex PCR assay. For the multiplex PCR, a mixture combining 60 forward primers for TCR Vbeta segments and 13 reverse primers for TCR Jbeta segments was used. TCRdb provides this immuneACCESS table in a form limited to in-frame rearrangements. Some clones are lacking; in checked studies, under half of them reflect an unresolved V gene, and why the rest are absent is not known. This sample's clone table shows 65,000 to 95,000 clones. The ten biggest clones cover around 4.4% of the sample. Sequences were obtained from PBMCs. The receptors derive from a man aged 25-45 years in good health and CMV-seronegative.

This chain connects TRBV9 to TRBJ2-5; the D gene is possibly TRBD1 (6 bases). From germline, CDR1 is SGDLS and CDR2 YYNGEE. CDR3 length: 16 residues. The V and J ends lost 4 bases and 5 bases respectively, with 21 bases between them. CDR3 sequence (DNA): TGTGCCAGCAGCCTATCCGGGACACCCAGTTCGGAGACCCAGTACTTC. It translates to CASSLSGTPSSETQYF.

V usage is TRBV27 and J usage is TRBJ1-1; weak D call: TRBD1 (6 bases). Germline V CDR1 and CDR2: MNHEY, SMNVEV (reference sequence). The CDR3 has 13 residues. V lost 0 bases and J lost 4, with 6 bases in between. CDR3 loop: CASSLSGGTEAFF. The CDR3 DNA sequence: TGTGCCAGCAGTTTATCAGGGGGCACTGAAGCTTTCTTT.

The chain is built from TRBV4-1 and TRBJ2-7; D is possibly TRBD2 (6 bases). CDR1 is MGHRA and CDR2 is YSYEKL in the germline V gene. This CDR3 comprises 15 residues. Trimming cost V 1 base and J 3 bases, with 13 bases left between them. The DNA of the CDR3 is TGCGCCAGCAGCCAAGTGGGCGGGGTTATCTACGAGCAGTACTTC. This codes for CASSQVGGVIYEQYF.

This rearrangement joins TRBV5-6 to TRBJ2-1, with TRBD2 identical over 10 bases. V shed 0 bases and J 3 bases; nucleotides not matched to a gene: 3. Germline-derived CDR1 and CDR2 are SGHDT and YYEEEE. This CDR3 is built from 16 residues. Here the CDR3 DNA reads TGTGCCAGCAGCTTGGAGCTAGCGGGAGACTACAATGAGCAGTTCTTC. This encodes CASSLELAGDYNEQFF.

The chain is built from TRBV4-1 and TRBJ2-2; D may be TRBD1 (6 bases). Germline CDR1 and CDR2: MGHRA and YSYEKL. Trimming took 4 bases from V and 4 from J, leaving 16 bases between them. This CDR3 comprises 16 residues. CDR3 DNA: TGCGCCAGCAGCCTACAGGGTCGGCCGGGCACCGGGGAGCTGTTTTTT. It yields the protein CASSLQGRPGTGELFF.

This chain uses TRBV4-2 with TRBJ2-5; 10 bases map to TRBD2. The V gene's germline CDR1 is LGHNA and CDR2 YNFKEQ. The J segment lost 5 bases and the V segment lost 0 bases, leaving 9 bases of the junction unmatched. This CDR3 region has 17 residues. CDR3: CASSQDSNSGGLETQYF. The CDR3 DNA reads as TGTGCCAGCAGCCAAGATAGTAATAGCGGGGGGTTGGAGACCCAGTACTTC.

The chain uses TRBV7-2 and TRBJ1-4, with D perhaps TRBD1 (6 bases). The germline gives CDR1 SGHTA, CDR2 FQGNSA. The CDR3 is 16 amino acids. Trimming stripped 4 bases from V and 7 bases from J, with 19 bases between. This chain's CDR3 is CASSSGRGRGIEKLFF. The CDR3 coding sequence is TGTGCCAGCAGCTCTGGCAGAGGCAGGGGTATTGAAAAACTGTTTTTT. Supplemented by reference TRBV7-2 and TRBJ1-4, the full variable domain reads GAGVSQSPSNKVTEKGKDVELRCDPISGHTALYWYRQSLGQGLEFLIYFQGNSAPDKSGLPSDRFSAERTGGSVSTLTIQRTQQEDSAVYLCASSSGRGRGIEKLFFGSGTQLSVL.

The V and J genes are TRBV9 and TRBJ2-1; 10 nucleotides match TRBD1. Germline V lookup: CDR1 SGDLS, CDR2 YYNGEE. Trimming cost V 3 bases and J 9 bases; bases outside gene matches: 12. The CDR3 has 16 residues. CDR3 sequence: CASSARQGARSGEQFF. As DNA, the CDR3 is TGTGCCAGCAGCGCCAGACAGGGGGCTAGGTCCGGTGAGCAGTTCTTC.

The gene calls are TRBV18 and TRBJ2-7, with a tentative D call TRBD2 (5 bases). The CDR3 is 12 amino acids. V was trimmed by 1 base and J by 7 bases, leaving 8 bases between them. Germline CDR1 KGHSH, CDR2 LQKENI. This CDR3 is CASSPRRQEQYF. The CDR3 DNA reads as TGTGCCAGCTCACCACGGAGGCAGGAGCAGTACTTC.